Listed here is a single T cell receptor beta chain. Its antigen is currently not known. The input lacks base qualities; no much larger clone sits a single base away. The V end loses 6 bases and the J end loses 6 bases, and a stretch of 15 bases separates them. Reading from cysteine to phenylalanine, the CDR3 counts 13 amino acids. Only CDR3 DNA remains: 39 bases, in frame from the first base. For CDR1 and CDR2, the germline V gene lists SGHAT and FQNNGV. TCRbeta CDR3 regions were amplified from genomic DNA by means of the immunoSEQ Assay, a bias-controlled multiplex PCR. Concerning the study's data processing: Nucleated cell counts per sample were estimated from amplification of reference gene primers within the assay. Sequence reads were collapsed and filtered to measure the absolute abundance of every unique TCRbeta CDR3 rearrangement. For each sample, productive Simpson clonality was calculated by taking the square root of Simpson's diversity index across productive rearrangements. Drawn from immuneACCESS, this table holds only the in-frame rearrangements with V and J called that TCRdb kept. Clones are partly lost; checked studies trace under half to an unresolved V gene and leave the rest unexplained. The V and J calls and clone size come from that table; D and trimming were worked out from the DNA. This sample gives roughly 150,000 clones in total; about 85% of them show up just once. The ten largest account for about 5.7% of the sample.

This sample stems from a study of blood T cell repertoires in COVID-19 (dated by TCRdb to about 2020). For context, the study as a whole: Collaborator samples came from the United States, Italy and Spain and covered acute and convalescent phases of COVID-19. The prospective study material was composed of cDNA or gDNA derived from T cells, B-cell-depleted T cells, or PBMCs. The dataset comprised deeply sampled blood TCRbeta repertoires from subjects exposed to, actively infected with, or recovered from COVID-19. The repertoires were made available in a free public database intended to serve as a resource for research on the immune response to SARS-CoV-2. Samples were obtained from the ongoing ImmuneRACE study (first 160 participants) and from over 1,000 subjects provided by 6 global collaborators. Sample metadata almost always included a de-identified subject ID, COVID-19 status, age in years and sex. Where available, HLA class I and class II types were taken from metadata supplied by the sample provider and were not determined by assay-based typing. Broad study findings and their caveats: The quantity of clinical and demographic metadata differed by source and by participant and was supplied without curation.

Participants in the prospective study were enrolled through a virtual design, were aged about 18 to 90 years, and lived in roughly 24 United States geographic areas. To assign participants to cohorts, the prospective study relied on clinical history that participants themselves reported in a screening survey and a study questionnaire. Mobile phlebotomists in the prospective study collected whole blood, serum and a nasopharyngeal or oropharyngeal swab from every participant. Over an approximately 2-month period, participants in the prospective study had the option of providing additional blood draws and questionnaires. Blood samples from the prospective study were shipped frozen or at room temperature prior to DNA extraction.

The clonotype comes from a woman in her thirties or forties with acute COVID-19. Sequencing used PBMCs or T cells enriched from blood (not recorded which). Recombination joined TRBV11-2 with TRBJ2-7, with the D gene not clear enough to name. CDR3 loop: CASSPLSPGEQYF. The sequenced DNA: TGTGCCAGCAGTCCTCTTTCTCCGGGCGAGCAGTACTTC.